This T cell receptor (beta chain) was obtained from a study of CD8+CD57+ T cells in acquired aplastic anemia. Background on the study: Sorted CD4+ and CD8+ cells gave an average of around 3 ug of DNA. Around 11 million reads, on average, were obtained for CD4+ cells from healthy donors. Whole-study findings and limits: Approximately 29 was the count of CD8+ CDR3 sequences that patients shared with controls. Between the patient and control groups, CD8+ Simpson's diversity did not differ significantly.

This CDR3 is built from 14 residues. Per the germline V gene, CDR1 is KGHDR and CDR2 is SFDVKD. J lost 6 bases, V lost 3 bases, and 3 bases had no gene match. Of note for this clonotype: Its antigen is still unknown.

Genomic DNA was employed as the template in profiling TCR beta VDJ and CDR3. TCRdb re-called the reads with MiXCR, one entry per CDR3 protein. The data show 200,000 to 250,000 distinct CDR3 sequences, 34% seen once. Input material: sorted CD4+, CD8+, or CD8+CD57+ T cells (not recorded which) from PBMCs. The receptor was isolated from a human donor in good health, serving as a control. This chain joins TRBV24-1 and TRBJ2-1; 8 bases are shared with TRBD1. The CDR3 loop reads CATSDRTGTNEQFF. The CDR3 coding sequence is TGTGCCACCAGTGATCGGACAGGGACCAATGAGCAGTTCTTC.